This TCR beta chain was observed in a study of blood T cell repertoires in COVID-19. Study-level information: The samples span acute and convalescent COVID-19 from the United States, Italy and Spain. T cells, B-cell-depleted T cells, or PBMCs provided the cDNA or gDNA that served as material.

As originally analysed: Researchers report that nucleated cell counts were estimated from reference gene primer amplification. Clones were read by immunoSEQ multiplex PCR, and TCRdb kept only the in-frame ones, dropping some. The DNA gave D and trimming, while V, J and clone size come from that table. The sample contains about 83,000 clones, around 87% of which appear only once. Germline-derived CDR1 and CDR2 are SGHVS and FQNEAQ. V was clipped by 4 bases and J by 9 bases, with 19 bases between them. The CDR3 loop spans 15 amino acids. The clonotype was recovered from a man at least 80 years old with active or convalescent COVID-19. The sequenced material came from peripheral blood. J is TRBJ2-1 and V is TRBV7-8; TRBD2 is a possible D gene (5 bases). The CDR3 DNA is TGTGCCAGCAGCTCGACTGAGACTACCGAAGGTGAGCAGTTCTTC. This sequence encodes CASSSTETTEGEQFF.